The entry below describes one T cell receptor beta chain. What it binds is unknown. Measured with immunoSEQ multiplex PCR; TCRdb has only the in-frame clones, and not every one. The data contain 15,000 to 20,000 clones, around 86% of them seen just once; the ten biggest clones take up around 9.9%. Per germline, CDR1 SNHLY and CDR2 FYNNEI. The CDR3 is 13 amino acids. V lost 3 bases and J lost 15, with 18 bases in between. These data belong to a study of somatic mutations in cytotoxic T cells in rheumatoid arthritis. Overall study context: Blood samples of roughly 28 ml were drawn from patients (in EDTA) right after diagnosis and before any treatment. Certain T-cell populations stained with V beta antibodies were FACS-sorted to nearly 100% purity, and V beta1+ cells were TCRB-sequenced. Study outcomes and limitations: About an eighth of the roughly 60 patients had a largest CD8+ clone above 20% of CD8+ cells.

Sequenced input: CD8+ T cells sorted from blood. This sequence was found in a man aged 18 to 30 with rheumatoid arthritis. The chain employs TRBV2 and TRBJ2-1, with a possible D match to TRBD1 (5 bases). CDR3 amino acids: CASSESGRMGPFF. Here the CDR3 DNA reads TGTGCCAGCAGTGAGTCCGGGCGAATGGGGCCGTTCTTC.